This T cell receptor beta chain was captured in a study of cytomegalovirus exposure and HLA in healthy donors. Overall study: An analysis done earlier identified 95 million to 140 million unique TCR beta sequences from roughly 190 million T cells. Study-wide findings and caveats: Because they were indistinguishable, some V segments, including TRBV6-2 and TRBV6-3, were excluded.

On this clone: Its antigen is undetermined.

Per the germline V gene, CDR1 is MNHNS and CDR2 is SASEGT. The CDR3 extends over 15 amino acids. V lost 2 bases and J lost 4; bases outside the gene matches: 2. Vbeta (60) and Jbeta (13) primers were used in the PCR. Profiling relied on immunoSEQ multiplex PCR, and the TCRdb table lists in-frame clones only, not all of them. The table shows about 100,000 clones, with around 79% occurring only once. J is TRBJ2-1 and V is TRBV6-1, with 10 bases that match TRBD2. This TCR was sampled from a man between 60 and 75 years old in good health and CMV-seropositive. Sequencing used PBMCs. The CDR3, as DNA: TGTGCCAGCAGTGAACTAGCGGGGGATTACAATGAGCAGTTCTTC. It encodes CASSELAGDYNEQFF.